Listed here are 32 T cell receptor beta chains from one sample, sequenced in a study of identical twins. TCRdb re-called the 5' RACE reads with MiXCR, one entry per CDR3 protein. Here the sample spans 450,000 or so distinct CDR3 sequences, approximately 14% being singletons. These data were also reused for a study on yellow fever vaccine responses in identical twins.

Material: CD4+ T cells sorted from blood. All receptors come from a woman aged 18-30 years in good health.

CDR3 nucleotides: TGTGCCAGCAGCCTGGGACAGGGGACCCATAGCAATCAGCCCCAGCATTTT. Translation: CASSLGQGTHSNQPQHF. The chain carries TRBV7-8 and TRBJ1-5; 10 bases map to TRBD1. CDR1 and CDR2 (germline): SGHVS, FQNEAQ. The junction had 7 bases not matched to a gene; V was cut back by 5 bases and J by 0 bases. The CDR3 has 17 amino acids. Variable domain in full (rest from reference TRBV7-8 and TRBJ1-5): GAGVSQSPRYKVAKRGQDVALRCDPISGHVSLFWYQQALGQGPEFLTYFQNEAQLDKSGLPSDRFFAERPEGSVSTLKIQRTQQEDSAVYLCASSLGQGTHSNQPQHFGDGTRLSIL.

This clonotype has only a few counts. The chain employs TRBV4-2 and TRBJ2-3; 7 nucleotides align to TRBD1. This CDR3 contains 15 residues. In germline, CDR1 is LGHNA, CDR2 YNFKEQ. The V gene end was trimmed by 3 bases and the J gene end by 2 bases; junction bases not matched to a gene: 5. The CDR3 sequence is CASSQKGQPTDTQYF. The CDR3 DNA is TGTGCCAGCAGCCAGAAGGGACAGCCCACAGATACGCAGTATTTT.

The chain has TRBV18 and TRBJ2-7, with D unclear. This CDR3 spans 12 amino acids. Per the germline V gene, CDR1 is KGHSH and CDR2 is LQKENI. Trimming stripped 2 bases from V and 4 bases from J, with 6 bases between. The CDR3 protein is CASSPGDYEQYF. CDR3 coding DNA: TGTGCCAGCTCACCAGGGGATTACGAGCAGTACTTC.

This sequence joins TRBV12-3 or TRBV12-4 and TRBJ2-6, with D possibly being TRBD2 (6 bases). The V end was cut by 4 bases, the J end by 1 base, with 11 bases between. This CDR3 spans 16 amino acids. The CDR3 protein is CASSSSGPSGANVLTF. DNA for the CDR3: TGTGCCAGCAGTTCCAGCGGGCCTTCTGGGGCCAACGTCCTGACTTTC.

This clonotype appeared a few times. The J gene is TRBJ2-1, the V gene TRBV2; TRBD1 or TRBD2 may be the D gene (6 bases each). The germline V gene encodes CDR1 SNHLY and CDR2 FYNNEI. Trimming removed 6 bases at V and 8 bases at J, with 14 bases between. The CDR3 spans 13 residues. CDR3 amino acids: CASRRGERDEQFF. In DNA form, the CDR3 reads TGTGCCAGCAGGAGGGGGGAAAGAGATGAGCAGTTCTTC.

The rearrangement uses TRBV7-9 and TRBJ2-2, with D possibly TRBD1 on 5 matching bases. The germline V gene has CDR1 SEHNR and CDR2 FQNEAQ (reference sequence). The CDR3 spans 14 residues. V was clipped by 5 bases and J by 4 bases, with 11 bases between them. CDR3 in amino acids: CASSLETVTGELFF. For the CDR3, the DNA is TGTGCCAGCAGCCTCGAGACAGTCACCGGGGAGCTGTTTTTT.

This clonotype has a handful of counts. V gene TRBV7-3 combines with J gene TRBJ2-1; D is unclear. This CDR3 is 14 amino acids long. Germline V gene lookup returns CDR1 SGHTA and CDR2 FQGTGA. Between the trimmed V and J ends, which lost 1 base and 5 bases, there was a span of 9 bases. This chain's CDR3 is CASSLNGINNEQFF. CDR3 coding DNA: TGTGCCAGCAGCTTAAACGGCATCAACAATGAGCAGTTCTTC.

This clonotype has only a few counts. V usage is TRBV2 and J usage is TRBJ2-7; TRBD1 agrees at 9 bases. J lost 6 bases, V lost 3 bases, and 3 bases had no gene match. The CDR3 is 13 residues long. Per the germline V gene, CDR1 is SNHLY and CDR2 is FYNNEI. The CDR3 region is CASSDETGGEQYF. DNA of the CDR3: TGTGCCAGCAGTGATGAGACAGGGGGCGAGCAGTACTTC.

The table lists this clonotype with many counts. The rearrangement uses TRBV4-2 and TRBJ1-6, with 12 bases matching TRBD1. The V segment lost 2 bases and the J segment 10 bases; nucleotides outside the gene matches: 6. The CDR3 is made up of 16 amino acids. Germline loops: CDR1 LGHNA, CDR2 YNFKEQ. DNA for the CDR3: TGTGCCAGCAGCCAACCGGGACAGGGGGCCGGATCACCCCTCCACTTT. Translation: CASSQPGQGAGSPLHF.

This rearrangement joins TRBV19 to TRBJ2-7; no clear D. The CDR3 totals 15 residues. Looked up from germline, CDR1 is LNHDA and CDR2 is SQIVND (reference sequence). V was pared by 3 bases and J by 3 bases, with 15 bases between. CDR3 protein: CASSINVLRLYEQYF. The CDR3 region has the DNA TGTGCCAGTAGTATCAATGTTCTTCGGCTCTACGAGCAGTACTTC.

This clonotype was counted only a few times. The chain has TRBV10-3 and TRBJ2-7; D call uncertain. There are 14 residues in the CDR3. The germline V gene encodes CDR1 ENHRY and CDR2 SYGVKD. The V and J ends lost 1 base and 2 bases respectively, with 9 bases between them. CDR3 loop: CAISEFGSTYEQYF. CDR3 nucleotide sequence: TGTGCCATCAGTGAGTTCGGATCAACCTACGAGCAGTACTTC.

This clonotype was counted between two and nine times. This chain joins TRBV6-2 or TRBV6-3 and TRBJ1-5, with D possibly being TRBD1 (5 bases). Trimming removed 1 base from V and 7 bases from J, with 17 bases in between. CDR3 length: 16 amino acids. The germline V gene has CDR1 MNHEY and CDR2 SVGEGT. Here the CDR3 reads CASSYWFRAGSQPQHF. The DNA for the CDR3 is TGTGCCAGCAGTTACTGGTTTCGGGCAGGGAGCCAGCCCCAGCATTTT.

This clonotype was detected only a few times. The gene calls are TRBV10-3 and TRBJ2-1, with TRBD2 as a possible D gene (6 bases). Germline CDR1 reads ENHRY; CDR2 reads SYGVKD. The CDR3 length is 15 residues. The V end lost 4 bases, the J end lost 5 bases, and 15 bases lay between the germline ends. The CDR3 is CAISAGVVADNEQFF. As DNA, the CDR3 is TGTGCCATCAGTGCGGGAGTAGTGGCAGACAATGAGCAGTTCTTC.

This clonotype has a handful of counts. The chain carries TRBV4-3 and TRBJ2-1, with D perhaps matching TRBD1 or TRBD2 (5 bases each). The CDR3 consists of 16 residues. Germline CDR1 and CDR2: LGHNA and YSLEER. V was cut by 0 bases and J by 5 bases, with 14 bases left in between. In DNA, the CDR3 is TGCGCCAGCAGCCAAGATGGGGGAAAGATCCACAATGAGCAGTTCTTC. Translating gives CASSQDGGKIHNEQFF.

The chain employs TRBV5-1 and TRBJ1-1; 9 bases line up with TRBD1. The CDR3 consists of 17 residues. The trim removed 0 bases at V and 0 bases at J, leaving 6 bases unmatched. The germline gives CDR1 SGHRS, CDR2 YFSETQ. In DNA, the CDR3 is TGCGCCAGCAGCTTGGAACAGGGGGCTAATTTGAACACTGAAGCTTTCTTT. It encodes CASSLEQGANLNTEAFF.

There are a few counts of this clonotype. The rearrangement links TRBV7-8 to TRBJ2-1, with D hard to call. Germline values: CDR1 SGHVS, CDR2 FQNEAQ. The CDR3 is 11 amino acids. The V and J ends lost 4 bases and 7 bases respectively, with 5 bases between them. The CDR3 here is CASSSPNEQFF. In DNA, the CDR3 is TGTGCCAGCAGCTCGCCGAATGAGCAGTTCTTC.

This clonotype was observed a few times. The chain joins TRBV29-1 to TRBJ1-1; 7 bases match TRBD1. Germline V gives CDR1 SQVTM, CDR2 ANQGSEA. The CDR3 contains 13 residues. V dropped 7 bases and J dropped 2; count of bases not matched to a gene: 7. The CDR3 nucleotides are TGCAGCGCCTTTGACAGGGCTAACACTGAAGCTTTCTTT. It encodes CSAFDRANTEAFF.

This chain links TRBV10-3 with TRBJ2-2; 10 nucleotides match TRBD1. The CDR3 consists of 16 residues. The germline V gene has CDR1 ENHRY and CDR2 SYGVKD. V was pared by 6 bases and J by 1 base, with 5 bases of the junction left unmatched. For the CDR3, the DNA is TGTGCCATCAGCGAGACAGGGGGCAAGAACACCGGGGAGCTGTTTTTT. Protein product: CAISETGGKNTGELFF.

Ten or more counts support this clonotype. The V gene is TRBV20-1, the J gene TRBJ1-5; unclear D gene. Germline assignment: CDR1 DFQATT and CDR2 SNEGSKA (reference sequence). Deletions cut 5 bases from V and 1 base from J, with 12 bases between. This CDR3 spans 14 amino acids. The CDR3 bases are TGCAGTGCTCCTCCGGGAGAAAGCAATCAGCCCCAGCATTTT. This sequence encodes CSAPPGESNQPQHF.

The chain recombines TRBV3-1 with TRBJ2-5, with no clear D. The germline V gene encodes CDR1 LGHDT and CDR2 YNNKEL (reference sequence). The CDR3 is 13 residues long. V gave up 4 bases and J gave up 6 bases, with 12 bases separating them. Here the CDR3 DNA reads TGTGCCAGCAGCCCCTCAGCCAGCAAGACCCAGTACTTC. It yields the protein CASSPSASKTQYF.

This clonotype was seen ten or more times. This chain links TRBV28 with TRBJ1-2; TRBD1 matches 7 bases. This CDR3 is built from 13 residues. The trim removed 4 bases at V and 8 bases at J, leaving 7 bases unmatched. Germline lookup yields CDR1 MDHEN and CDR2 SYDVKM. The CDR3 region is CASSSDRREGYTF. DNA for the CDR3: TGTGCCAGCAGTTCGGACAGGAGGGAGGGCTACACCTTC.

This clonotype was recorded a few times. The junction departs from the called germline gene at one end, perhaps through a read error. The chain has TRBV6-5 and TRBJ2-1; 8 bases are shared with TRBD2. This CDR3 has 12 amino acids. Germline V lookup: CDR1 MNHEY, CDR2 SVGAGI. The CDR3 protein is CASSRPAGDLVF. The CDR3 nucleotides are TGTGCCAGCAGCCGCCCAGCGGGAGATCTGGTCTTC.

The chain combines TRBV4-2 with TRBJ2-3, with D perhaps matching TRBD1 (6 bases). This CDR3 spans 18 amino acids. Per germline, CDR1 LGHNA and CDR2 YNFKEQ. V was cut by 4 bases and J by 0 bases, with 20 bases left in between. Here the CDR3 reads CASSPIQGSASSTDTQYF. CDR3 nucleotides: TGTGCCAGCAGCCCTATCCAGGGGAGCGCTTCTAGCACAGATACGCAGTATTTT.

This chain links TRBV14 with TRBJ1-2, with 7 positions matching TRBD1. The J segment lost 4 bases and the V segment lost 0 bases, leaving 5 bases of the junction unmatched. This CDR3 is 15 amino acids long. Per the germline V gene, CDR1 is SGHDN and CDR2 is FVKESK. The DNA of the CDR3 is TGTGCCAGCAGCCAAGATCCCCGGGACAGCTATGGCTACACCTTC. Translated, it gives CASSQDPRDSYGYTF.

The chain links TRBV20-1 to TRBJ2-2; D uncertain. Trimming cost V 3 bases and J 1 base, with 12 bases left between them. The length of the CDR3 is 15 residues. Per germline, CDR1 DFQATT and CDR2 SNEGSKA (reference sequence). In nucleotides, the CDR3 is TGCAGTGCTAGCTTGGGTGTGGGGAACACCGGGGAGCTGTTTTTT. It is translated as CSASLGVGNTGELFF.

The chain is built from TRBV6-5 and TRBJ1-1; no firm D call. V lost 0 bases and J 2 bases, leaving 10 bases between the germline ends. In germline, CDR1 is MNHEY, CDR2 SVGAGI. The CDR3 contains 15 residues. The CDR3 sequence is CASSYSMTGNTEAFF. The DNA for the CDR3 is TGTGCCAGCAGTTACTCCATGACGGGAAACACTGAAGCTTTCTTT.

The chain has TRBV6-1 and TRBJ2-4, with 7 bases fitting TRBD1. Germline CDR1 reads MNHNS; CDR2 reads SASEGT. J was trimmed by 6 bases and V by 5 bases; bases with no gene match: 7. CDR3 length equals 14 residues. The DNA of the CDR3 is TGTGCCAGCAGTCCGAGAGGGACAGCAAACATTCAGTACTTC. It codes for CASSPRGTANIQYF.

This clonotype was picked up many times. This rearrangement joins TRBV5-1 to TRBJ2-5; TRBD2 is a possible D gene (6 bases). V lost 4 bases and J lost 2, with 9 bases in between. The CDR3 runs 13 residues. The germline CDR1 and CDR2 sequences are SGHRS and YFSETQ. CDR3 in DNA: TGCGCCAGCAGCGGAGGGAAACAAGAGACCCAGTACTTC. Protein sequence: CASSGGKQETQYF.

This clonotype occurred a few times. V gene TRBV15 combines with J gene TRBJ2-1; 9 bases agree with TRBD2. The CDR3 loop spans 17 amino acids. Germline trimming cut 1 base from V and 5 bases from J; bases unmatched to any gene: 9. Germline-derived CDR1 and CDR2 are LNHNV and YYDKDF (reference sequence). This chain's CDR3 is CATSRVLGLANNNEQFF. CDR3 sequence (DNA): TGTGCCACCAGCAGAGTCTTGGGACTAGCTAATAACAATGAGCAGTTCTTC.

V gene TRBV2 combines with J gene TRBJ2-3; 10 bases map to TRBD1. The CDR3 has 17 amino acids. Per germline, CDR1 SNHLY and CDR2 FYNNEI. J gave up 3 bases and V 5 bases, and 11 bases lay outside the gene matches. CDR3 coding DNA: TGTGCCAGCAGTCCAAGGGGACAGGGGATACAAACAGATACGCAGTATTTT. It yields the protein CASSPRGQGIQTDTQYF. Full variable domain (missing parts from reference TRBV2 and TRBJ2-3): EPEVTQTPSHQVTQMGQEVILRCVPISNHLYFYWYRQILGQKVEFLVSFYNNEISEKSEIFDDQFSVERPDGSNFTLKIRSTKLEDSAMYFCASSPRGQGIQTDTQYFGPGTRLTVL.

The rearrangement links TRBV3-1 to TRBJ2-3; no clear D gene. V was cut by 0 bases and J by 3 bases, with 13 bases left in between. The germline V gene has CDR1 LGHDT and CDR2 YNNKEL (reference sequence). The CDR3 is 16 residues long. CDR3 loop: CASSQESSPTTDTQYF. The DNA for the CDR3 is TGTGCCAGCAGCCAAGAGTCTAGTCCAACAACAGATACGCAGTATTTT.

This CDR3 is CATSRERESFYEQYF. The DNA for the CDR3 is TGTGCCACCAGCAGAGAGCGGGAGAGCTTCTACGAGCAGTACTTC. The rearrangement links TRBV15 to TRBJ2-7; TRBD2 aligns across 7 bases. V gave up 0 bases and J gave up 3 bases; unmatched junction bases: 5. Germline CDR1 and CDR2: LNHNV and YYDKDF (reference sequence). The CDR3 extends over 15 amino acids.